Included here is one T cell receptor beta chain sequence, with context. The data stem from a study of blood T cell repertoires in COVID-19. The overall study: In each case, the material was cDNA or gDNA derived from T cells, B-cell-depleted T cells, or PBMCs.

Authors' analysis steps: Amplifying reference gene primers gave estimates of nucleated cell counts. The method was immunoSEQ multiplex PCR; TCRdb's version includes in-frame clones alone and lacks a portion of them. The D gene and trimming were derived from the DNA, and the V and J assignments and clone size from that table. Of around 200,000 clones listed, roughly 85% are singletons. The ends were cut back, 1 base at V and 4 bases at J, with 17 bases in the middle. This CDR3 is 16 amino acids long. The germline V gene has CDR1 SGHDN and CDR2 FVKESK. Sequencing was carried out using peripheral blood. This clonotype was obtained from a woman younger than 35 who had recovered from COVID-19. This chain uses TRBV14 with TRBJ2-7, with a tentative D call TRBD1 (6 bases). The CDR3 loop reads CASSQVSRTEYYEQYF. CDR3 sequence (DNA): TGTGCCAGCAGCCAAGTTTCTAGGACAGAATATTACGAGCAGTACTTC.